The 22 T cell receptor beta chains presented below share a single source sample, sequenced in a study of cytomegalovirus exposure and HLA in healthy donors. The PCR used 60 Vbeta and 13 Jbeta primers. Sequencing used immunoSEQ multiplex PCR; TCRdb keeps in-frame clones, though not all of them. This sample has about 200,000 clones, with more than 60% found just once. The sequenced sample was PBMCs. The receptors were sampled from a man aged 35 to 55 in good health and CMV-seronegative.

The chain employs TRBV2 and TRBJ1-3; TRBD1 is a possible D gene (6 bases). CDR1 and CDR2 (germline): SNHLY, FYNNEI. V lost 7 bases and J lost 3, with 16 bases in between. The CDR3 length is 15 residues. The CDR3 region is CASTENRAGGNTIYF. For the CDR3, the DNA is TGTGCCAGCACCGAAAACAGGGCCGGTGGAAACACCATATATTTT.

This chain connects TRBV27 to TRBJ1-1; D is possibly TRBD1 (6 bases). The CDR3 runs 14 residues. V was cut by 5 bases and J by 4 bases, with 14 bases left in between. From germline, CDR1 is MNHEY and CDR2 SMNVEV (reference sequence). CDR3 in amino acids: CASSLTGRGTEAFF. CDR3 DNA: TGTGCCAGCAGTCTCACAGGGAGGGGCACTGAAGCTTTCTTT.

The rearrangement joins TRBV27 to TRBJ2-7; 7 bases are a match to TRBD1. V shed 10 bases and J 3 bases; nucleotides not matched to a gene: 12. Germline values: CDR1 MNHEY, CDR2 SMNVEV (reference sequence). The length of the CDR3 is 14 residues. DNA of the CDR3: TGTGCCACTAGAGGGCCAGGGGGAATCTACGAGCAGTACTTC. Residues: CATRGPGGIYEQYF.

CDR3 amino acids: CASRLAGPLGEQYF. CDR3 sequence (DNA): TGTGCCAGTCGACTAGCGGGACCACTCGGCGAGCAGTACTTC. This rearrangement joins TRBV6-1 to TRBJ2-7; 11 bases line up with TRBD2. Germline V gene data show CDR1 as MNHNS and CDR2 as SASEGT. This CDR3 has 14 amino acids. Trimming removed 9 bases from V and 6 bases from J; junction bases left unmatched: 10.

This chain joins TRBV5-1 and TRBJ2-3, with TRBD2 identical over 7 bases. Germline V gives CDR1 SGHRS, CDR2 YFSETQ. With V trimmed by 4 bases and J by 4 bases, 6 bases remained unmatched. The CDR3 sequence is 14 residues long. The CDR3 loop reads CASSPPTSPDTQYF. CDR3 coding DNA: TGCGCCAGCAGCCCCCCGACTAGCCCAGATACGCAGTATTTT.

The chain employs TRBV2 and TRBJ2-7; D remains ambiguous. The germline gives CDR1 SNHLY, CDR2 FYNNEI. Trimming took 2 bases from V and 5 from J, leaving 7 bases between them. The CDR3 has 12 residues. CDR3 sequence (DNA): TGTGCCAGCAGTGAACCACTGAACGAGCAGTACTTC. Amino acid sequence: CASSEPLNEQYF. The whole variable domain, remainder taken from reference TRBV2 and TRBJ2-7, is EPEVTQTPSHQVTQMGQEVILRCVPISNHLYFYWYRQILGQKVEFLVSFYNNEISEKSEIFDDQFSVERPDGSNFTLKIRSTKLEDSAMYFCASSEPLNEQYFGPGTRLTVT.

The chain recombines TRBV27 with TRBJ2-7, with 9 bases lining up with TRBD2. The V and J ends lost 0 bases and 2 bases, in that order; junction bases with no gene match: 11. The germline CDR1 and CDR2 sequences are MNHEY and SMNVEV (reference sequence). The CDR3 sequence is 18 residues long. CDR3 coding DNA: TGTGCCAGCAGTTTATCCCGGATAGCGGGAGATATAGCCTACGAGCAGTACTTC. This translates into CASSLSRIAGDIAYEQYF.

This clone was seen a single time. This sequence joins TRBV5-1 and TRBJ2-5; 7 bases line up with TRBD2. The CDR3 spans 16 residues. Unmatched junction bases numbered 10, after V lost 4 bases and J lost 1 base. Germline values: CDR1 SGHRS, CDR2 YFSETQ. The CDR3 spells CASSPGAAGTQETQYF. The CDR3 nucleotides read TGCGCCAGCAGCCCTGGGGCAGCGGGGACCCAAGAGACCCAGTACTTC.

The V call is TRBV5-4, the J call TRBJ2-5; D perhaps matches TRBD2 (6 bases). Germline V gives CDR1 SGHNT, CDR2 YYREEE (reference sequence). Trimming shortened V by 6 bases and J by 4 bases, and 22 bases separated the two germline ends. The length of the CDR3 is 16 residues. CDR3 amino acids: CASTPGPGEVSETQYF. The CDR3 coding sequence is TGTGCCAGCACCCCGGGACCGGGAGAGGTATCAGAGACCCAGTACTTC.

CDR3 bases: TGTGCCAGCAGTTTAGTATTGGGGCCGGGCACCGGGGAGCTGTTTTTT. Translated, it gives CASSLVLGPGTGELFF. V gene TRBV27 combines with J gene TRBJ2-2; tentative D call: TRBD1 (5 bases). V lost 2 bases and J 4 bases, leaving 14 bases between the germline ends. The length of the CDR3 is 16 residues. The germline CDR1 and CDR2 sequences are MNHEY and SMNVEV (reference sequence).

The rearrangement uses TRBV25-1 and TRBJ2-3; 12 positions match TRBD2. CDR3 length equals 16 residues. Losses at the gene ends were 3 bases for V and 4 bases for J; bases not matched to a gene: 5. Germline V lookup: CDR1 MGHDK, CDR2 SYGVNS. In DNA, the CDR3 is TGTGCCAGCAGTGAGACTAGCGGGAGTTGGGCAGATACGCAGTATTTT. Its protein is CASSETSGSWADTQYF. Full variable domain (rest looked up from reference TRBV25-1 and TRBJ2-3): EADIYQTPRYLVIGTGKKITLECSQTMGHDKMYWYQQDPGMELHLIHYSYGVNSTEKGDLSSESTVSRIRTEHFPLTLESARPSHTSQYLCASSETSGSWADTQYFGPGTRLTVL.

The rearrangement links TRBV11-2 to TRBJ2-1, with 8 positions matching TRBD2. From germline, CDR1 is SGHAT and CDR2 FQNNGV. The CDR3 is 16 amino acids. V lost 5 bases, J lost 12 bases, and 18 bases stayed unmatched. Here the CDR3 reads CASSLEGLAGLEVQFF. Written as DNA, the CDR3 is TGTGCCAGCAGCCTCGAAGGGCTAGCGGGCCTTGAAGTGCAGTTCTTC.

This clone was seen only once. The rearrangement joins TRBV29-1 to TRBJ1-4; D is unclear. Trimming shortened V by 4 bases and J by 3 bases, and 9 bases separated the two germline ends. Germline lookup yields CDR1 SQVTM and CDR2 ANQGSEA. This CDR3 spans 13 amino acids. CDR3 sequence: CSVGGLSNEKLFF. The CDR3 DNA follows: TGCAGCGTTGGTGGGCTTTCTAATGAAAAACTGTTTTTT.

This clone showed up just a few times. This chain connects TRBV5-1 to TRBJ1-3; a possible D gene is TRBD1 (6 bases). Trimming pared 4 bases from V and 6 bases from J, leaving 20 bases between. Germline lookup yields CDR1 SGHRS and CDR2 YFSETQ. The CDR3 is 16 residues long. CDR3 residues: CASSQGRDGALNTIYF. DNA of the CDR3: TGCGCCAGCAGCCAGGGGAGGGATGGAGCCTTAAACACCATATATTTT. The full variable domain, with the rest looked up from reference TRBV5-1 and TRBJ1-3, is KAGVTQTPRYLIKTRGQQVTLSCSPISGHRSVSWYQQTPGQGLQFLFEYFSETQRNKGNFPGRFSGRQFSNSRSEMNVSTLELGDSALYLCASSQGRDGALNTIYFGEGSWLTVV.

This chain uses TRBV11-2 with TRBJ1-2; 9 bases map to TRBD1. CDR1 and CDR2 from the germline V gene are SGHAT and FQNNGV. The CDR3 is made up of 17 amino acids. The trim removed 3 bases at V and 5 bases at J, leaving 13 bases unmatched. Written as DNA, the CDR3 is TGTGCCAGCAGCTTCACAAACACAGGGGGCGGCGATTATGGCTACACCTTC. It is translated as CASSFTNTGGGDYGYTF.

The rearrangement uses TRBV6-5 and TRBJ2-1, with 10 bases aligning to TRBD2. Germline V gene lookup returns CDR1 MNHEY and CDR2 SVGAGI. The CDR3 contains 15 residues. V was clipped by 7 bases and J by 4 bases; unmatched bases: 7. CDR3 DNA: TGTGCCAGCACCCGGGGAGCGGGGGGGTACAATGAGCAGTTCTTC. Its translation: CASTRGAGGYNEQFF.

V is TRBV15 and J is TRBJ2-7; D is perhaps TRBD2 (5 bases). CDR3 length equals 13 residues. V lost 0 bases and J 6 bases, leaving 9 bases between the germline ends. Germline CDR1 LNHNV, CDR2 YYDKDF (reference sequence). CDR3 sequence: CATSRERRAEQYF. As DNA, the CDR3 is TGTGCCACCAGCAGAGAACGGCGGGCCGAGCAGTACTTC.

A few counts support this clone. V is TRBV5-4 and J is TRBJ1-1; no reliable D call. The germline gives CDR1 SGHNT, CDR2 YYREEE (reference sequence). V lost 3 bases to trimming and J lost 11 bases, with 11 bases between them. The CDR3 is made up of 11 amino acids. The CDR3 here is CASSSNSRAFF. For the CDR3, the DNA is TGTGCCAGCAGCTCTAACAGTCGGGCTTTCTTT.

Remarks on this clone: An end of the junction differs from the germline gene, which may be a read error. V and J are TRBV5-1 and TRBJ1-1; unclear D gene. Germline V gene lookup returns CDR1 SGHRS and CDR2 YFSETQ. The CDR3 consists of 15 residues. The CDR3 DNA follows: TGCGCCAACAGCTTGGAAGGCACCGGGTACACTGAAGCTTTCTTT. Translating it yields CANSLEGTGYTEAFF.

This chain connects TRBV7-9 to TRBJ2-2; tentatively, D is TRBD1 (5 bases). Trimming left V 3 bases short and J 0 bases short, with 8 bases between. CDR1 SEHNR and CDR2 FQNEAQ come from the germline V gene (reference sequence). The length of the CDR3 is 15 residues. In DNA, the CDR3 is TGTGCCAGCAGCTTTCCAGGGTCGAACACCGGGGAGCTGTTTTTT. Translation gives CASSFPGSNTGELFF.

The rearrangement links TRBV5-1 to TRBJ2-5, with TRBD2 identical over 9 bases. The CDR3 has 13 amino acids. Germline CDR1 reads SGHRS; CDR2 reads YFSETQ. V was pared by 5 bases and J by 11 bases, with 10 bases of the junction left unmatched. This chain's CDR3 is CASSRLAAYEQYF. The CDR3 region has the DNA TGCGCCAGCAGTCGACTAGCGGCATATGAGCAGTACTTC.

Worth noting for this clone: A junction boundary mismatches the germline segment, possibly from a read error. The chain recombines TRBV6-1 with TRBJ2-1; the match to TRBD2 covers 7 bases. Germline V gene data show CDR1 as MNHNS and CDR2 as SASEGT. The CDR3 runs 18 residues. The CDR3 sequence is CASREEGGGRWGNNEQFF. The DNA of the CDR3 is TGTGCCAGCAGGGAAGAAGGCGGGGGAAGGTGGGGGAACAATGAGCAGTTCTTC.